The entry that follows covers one T cell receptor (beta chain) sequence. Trimming took off 0 bases at V and 4 bases at J, with 9 bases between the two ends. CDR3 length equals 13 residues. Per germline, CDR1 GTSNPN and CDR2 SVGIG (reference sequence). This record comes from a study of blood T cell repertoires in COVID-19. Sequenced by immunoSEQ multiplex PCR; TCRdb stores in-frame clones only, minus some. This sample has under 300,000 clones, with 70% to 90% found just once. The sequence derives from a woman aged 50 to 60 who had been exposed to COVID-19. The V and J genes are TRBV30 and TRBJ1-1, with D maybe TRBD1 (6 bases). The material sequenced was PBMCs or T cells enriched from blood (not recorded which). The CDR3 DNA is TGTGCCTGGAGTGTAATCAGGGGCACTGAAGCTTTCTTT. Its protein is CAWSVIRGTEAFF.